This T cell receptor beta chain was profiled in a study of PD-1 blockade in classical Hodgkin lymphoma. The CDR3 runs 16 residues. Per germline, CDR1 MNHEY and CDR2 SMNVEV (reference sequence). Trimming cost V 8 bases and J 3 bases; bases outside gene matches: 5. Assay: immunoSEQ multiplex PCR; the TCRdb copy retains only in-frame clones and omits some. The sample carries 90,000 to 110,000 clones, 89% recorded once. The time point here: cycle 4 day 1 (C4D1), after 6 weeks of nivolumab. Each and every patient relapsed after autologous stem cell transplantation, and patients got differing brentuximab vedotin exposure.

The chain has TRBV27 and TRBJ2-1; TRBD2 agrees at 15 bases. The sample was peripheral blood mononuclear cells (PBMCs), taken before the fourth cycle of nivolumab. The clonotype was recovered from a human donor with classical Hodgkin lymphoma. The CDR3 here is CASGGLAGGLYNEQFF. The CDR3 DNA is TGTGCCAGCGGGGGACTAGCGGGAGGACTCTACAATGAGCAGTTCTTC.